Listed below are T cell receptor beta chains from one sample, sequenced in a study of blood T cell repertoires in COVID-19. TCRdb keeps only in-frame clones here, not all; method: immunoSEQ multiplex PCR. The sample consists of hundreds of thousands of clones, around 80% of them appearing once. Specimen: peripheral blood. Receptor source: an elderly woman with acute or convalescent COVID-19. CDR3s include the opening cysteine and the closing phenylalanine or tryptophan. The D gene is left open where the match is weak. Clone size is shown for a subset of rows, as once, few, many or a class of expanded clone.

abundance: -; d_gene: -; v_gene: TRBV15; j_gene: TRBJ2-1; CDR3nt: TGTGCCACCAGCAACCAAGCGGGTGCTTATGGAGAGCAGTTCTTC; CDR3aa: CATSNQAGAYGEQFF
abundance: once; d_gene: TRBD1; v_gene: TRBV28; j_gene: TRBJ1-4; CDR3nt: TGTGCCAGCAGTCCCCCGGCAGGGGGTAAGGATGAAAAACTGTTTTTT; CDR3aa: CASSPPAGGKDEKLFF
abundance: -; d_gene: -; v_gene: TRBV7-9; j_gene: TRBJ2-3; CDR3nt: TGTGCCAGCAGCCCAAACCGACAGGCTATCACAGATACGCAGTATTTT; CDR3aa: CASSPNRQAITDTQYF
abundance: -; d_gene: -; v_gene: TRBV2; j_gene: TRBJ1-5; CDR3nt: TGTGCCAGCAGTCAGGGGTCGGGTCAGCCCCAGCATTTT; CDR3aa: CASSQGSGQPQHF
abundance: -; d_gene: -; v_gene: TRBV7-2; j_gene: TRBJ1-5; CDR3nt: TGTGCCAGCAGCTCCCTATGGTCTAGCAATCAGCCCCAGCATTTT; CDR3aa: CASSSLWSSNQPQHF
abundance: few; d_gene: -; v_gene: TRBV11-3; j_gene: TRBJ2-7; CDR3nt: TGTGCCAGCAGCGATAACGGCGAGCAGTACTTC; CDR3aa: CASSDNGEQYF
abundance: -; d_gene: TRBD1; v_gene: TRBV5-5; j_gene: TRBJ2-7; CDR3nt: TGTGCCAGCAGCCCGACCGGGACAGGGATTAACGAGCAGTACTTC; CDR3aa: CASSPTGTGINEQYF
abundance: -; d_gene: TRBD1; v_gene: TRBV7-8; j_gene: TRBJ2-7; CDR3nt: TGTGCCAGCAGCTTCAAACAGGGGAACTTC; CDR3aa: CASSFKQGNF
abundance: -; d_gene: -; v_gene: TRBV9; j_gene: TRBJ1-1; CDR3nt: TGTGCCAGCAGCGTACTACCCGATTCCCCGAACACTGAAGCTTTCTTT; CDR3aa: CASSVLPDSPNTEAFF
abundance: -; d_gene: TRBD2; v_gene: TRBV15; j_gene: TRBJ2-7; CDR3nt: TGTGCCACCAGCGTGGGACTAGCGGCCTACGAGCAGTACTTC; CDR3aa: CATSVGLAAYEQYF
abundance: -; d_gene: TRBD1; v_gene: TRBV2; j_gene: TRBJ2-7; CDR3nt: TGTGCCAGCAGTTTAAACAGGGGATATTACGAGCAGTACTTC; CDR3aa: CASSLNRGYYEQYF
abundance: -; d_gene: -; v_gene: TRBV7-2; j_gene: TRBJ1-2; CDR3nt: TGTGCCAGCAGCTTAGCGCTTTCCGGGAACTATGGCTACACCTTC; CDR3aa: CASSLALSGNYGYTF
abundance: -; d_gene: -; v_gene: TRBV11-2; j_gene: TRBJ1-4; CDR3nt: TGTGCCAGCAGCCCGACATCAGGGATCACTAATGAAAAACTGTTTTTT; CDR3aa: CASSPTSGITNEKLFF
abundance: -; d_gene: -; v_gene: TRBV7-3; j_gene: TRBJ1-5; CDR3nt: TGTGCCAGCAGCTTAACGCGTTACGGGGACAATCAGCCCCAGCATTTT; CDR3aa: CASSLTRYGDNQPQHF
abundance: few; d_gene: -; v_gene: TRBV6-5; j_gene: TRBJ1-5; CDR3nt: TGTGCCAGCAGTTCATCAGCGCGGCAGCCCCAGCATTTT; CDR3aa: CASSSSARQPQHF
abundance: -; d_gene: TRBD2; v_gene: TRBV9; j_gene: TRBJ2-7; CDR3nt: TGTGCCAGCAGCGTAGGACTAGCGGGGGAAAACGAGCAGTACTTC; CDR3aa: CASSVGLAGENEQYF
abundance: -; d_gene: TRBD1; v_gene: TRBV19; j_gene: TRBJ1-5; CDR3nt: TGTGCCAGTAGTCTCCTGGGGGACAGGGGCCGCAATCAGCCCCAGCATTTT; CDR3aa: CASSLLGDRGRNQPQHF
abundance: -; d_gene: TRBD1; v_gene: TRBV7-6; j_gene: TRBJ1-6; CDR3nt: TGTGCCAGCAGCTTAGGCGGCAGGGGGTCTTATAATTCACCCCTCCACTTT; CDR3aa: CASSLGGRGSYNSPLHF
abundance: -; d_gene: -; v_gene: TRBV28; j_gene: TRBJ1-2; CDR3nt: TGTGCCAGCAGTTCGTCCCGACAGCCTTTAGCTAACTATGGCTACACCTTC; CDR3aa: CASSSSRQPLANYGYTF
abundance: -; d_gene: TRBD1; v_gene: TRBV11-2; j_gene: TRBJ1-4; CDR3nt: TGTGCCAGCAGCACCCGGGACAGCGAAAAACTGTTTTTT; CDR3aa: CASSTRDSEKLFF
abundance: -; d_gene: TRBD1; v_gene: TRBV28; j_gene: TRBJ1-5; CDR3nt: TGTGCCAGCAGTAAAGACAGGGCCTATGGCAATCAGCCCCAGCATTTT; CDR3aa: CASSKDRAYGNQPQHF
abundance: -; d_gene: -; v_gene: TRBV11-2; j_gene: TRBJ2-5; CDR3nt: TGTGCCACAAACCGGGACTACCAAGAGACCCAGTACTTC; CDR3aa: CATNRDYQETQYF
abundance: -; d_gene: -; v_gene: TRBV18; j_gene: TRBJ1-1; CDR3nt: TGTGCCAGCTCACTAGCGAGGGGGACTGAAGCTTTCTTT; CDR3aa: CASSLARGTEAFF
abundance: -; d_gene: TRBD1; v_gene: TRBV6-5; j_gene: TRBJ1-2; CDR3nt: TGTGCCAGCCACGGACAGGGGGTCTCTGGCTACACCTTC; CDR3aa: CASHGQGVSGYTF
abundance: few; d_gene: -; v_gene: TRBV19; j_gene: TRBJ2-1; CDR3nt: TGTGCCAGTAGTACCCTTTACCCAGGGCCCAATGAGCAGTTCTTC; CDR3aa: CASSTLYPGPNEQFF
abundance: -; d_gene: TRBD1; v_gene: TRBV12-3/TRBV12-4; j_gene: TRBJ1-2; CDR3nt: TGTGCCAGCAGGGGACAGGGGATTTACGGCTACACCTTC; CDR3aa: CASRGQGIYGYTF
abundance: -; d_gene: -; v_gene: TRBV2; j_gene: TRBJ2-3; CDR3nt: TGTGCCAGCAATGGGGCAGGAGATACGCAGTATTTT; CDR3aa: CASNGAGDTQYF
abundance: -; d_gene: TRBD2; v_gene: TRBV5-1; j_gene: TRBJ2-1; CDR3nt: TGCGCCAGCAGAGGACTAGCGAGGAACAATGAGCAGTTCTTC; CDR3aa: CASRGLARNNEQFF
abundance: -; d_gene: TRBD1; v_gene: TRBV5-1; j_gene: TRBJ2-3; CDR3nt: TGCGCCAGCAGCAACACAGGGGGACCGGGGGATACGCAGTATTTT; CDR3aa: CASSNTGGPGDTQYF
abundance: -; d_gene: -; v_gene: TRBV7-9; j_gene: TRBJ2-6; CDR3nt: TGTGCCGGCCTCGTGCAGTTCCTCTCTGGGGCCAACGTCCTGACTTTC; CDR3aa: CAGLVQFLSGANVLTF
abundance: -; d_gene: TRBD1; v_gene: TRBV5-5; j_gene: TRBJ2-6; CDR3nt: TGTGCCAGCAGCGCGGACAGGGTTCCTCTCTCTGGGGCCAACGTCCTGACTTTC; CDR3aa: CASSADRVPLSGANVLTF
abundance: -; d_gene: -; v_gene: TRBV7-9; j_gene: TRBJ2-4; CDR3nt: TGTGCCAGCAGCTTATCAGGGGAAGGAAACATTCAGTACTTC; CDR3aa: CASSLSGEGNIQYF
abundance: -; d_gene: TRBD1; v_gene: TRBV7-3; j_gene: TRBJ2-7; CDR3nt: TGTGCCAGCAGCCTGACAGGGGGGTCCGGGCAGTACTTC; CDR3aa: CASSLTGGSGQYF
abundance: -; d_gene: TRBD1; v_gene: TRBV29-1; j_gene: TRBJ2-4; CDR3nt: TGCAGCGTTAACCTAGGGACAGGGCCAGGATGGAACATTCAGTACTTC; CDR3aa: CSVNLGTGPGWNIQYF
abundance: -; d_gene: TRBD1; v_gene: TRBV28; j_gene: TRBJ1-2; CDR3nt: TGTGCCAGCAGTTCTACAGGGGGCCAAAACTATGGCTACACCTTC; CDR3aa: CASSSTGGQNYGYTF
abundance: -; d_gene: TRBD2; v_gene: TRBV5-6; j_gene: TRBJ2-1; CDR3nt: TGTGCCAGCAGCTCCTCCCTGACTAGCGGATCCTACAATGAGCAGTTCTTC; CDR3aa: CASSSSLTSGSYNEQFF
abundance: -; d_gene: TRBD1; v_gene: TRBV7-2; j_gene: TRBJ1-1; CDR3nt: TGTGCCAGCAGGCCTACCGACAGGGCCACTGAAGCTTTCTTT; CDR3aa: CASRPTDRATEAFF
abundance: few; d_gene: -; v_gene: TRBV7-3; j_gene: TRBJ2-7; CDR3nt: TGTGCCAGCAGCTTCGGCAGAGGCTACGAGCAGTACTTC; CDR3aa: CASSFGRGYEQYF
abundance: once; d_gene: TRBD2; v_gene: TRBV7-2; j_gene: TRBJ2-5; CDR3nt: TGTGCCAGCCGCTTCGGGGGTAGCGGGGCCCACCGTCAAGAGACCCAGTACTTC; CDR3aa: CASRFGGSGAHRQETQYF
abundance: -; d_gene: TRBD1; v_gene: TRBV3-1/TRBV3-2; j_gene: TRBJ1-5; CDR3nt: TGTGCCAGCAGCATCCGGGGACAGGGCAGTCAGCCCCAGCATTTT; CDR3aa: CASSIRGQGSQPQHF
abundance: -; d_gene: TRBD2; v_gene: TRBV19; j_gene: TRBJ2-5; CDR3nt: TGTGCCAGTAGTAGACTAGCGGGAGCTCGTGAGACCCAGTACTTC; CDR3aa: CASSRLAGARETQYF
abundance: few; d_gene: TRBD1; v_gene: TRBV5-5; j_gene: TRBJ1-5; CDR3nt: TGTGCCAGCAGCTTGGTCGCAGGGGGTCAGCCCCAGCATTTT; CDR3aa: CASSLVAGGQPQHF
abundance: -; d_gene: -; v_gene: TRBV5-1; j_gene: TRBJ2-2; CDR3nt: TGCGCCAGCAGCGTCGCCGGGGGCACCGGGGAGCTGTTTTTT; CDR3aa: CASSVAGGTGELFF
abundance: -; d_gene: -; v_gene: TRBV18; j_gene: TRBJ1-1; CDR3nt: TGTGCCAGCTCTCCGGGGGGCGCGCTGGGTAACACTGAAGCTTTCTTT; CDR3aa: CASSPGGALGNTEAFF
abundance: -; d_gene: TRBD1; v_gene: TRBV24-1; j_gene: TRBJ2-2; CDR3nt: TGTGCCACCAGTGATGGACAGGTTAACACCGGGGAGCTGTTTTTT; CDR3aa: CATSDGQVNTGELFF
abundance: -; d_gene: -; v_gene: TRBV10-3; j_gene: TRBJ1-1; CDR3nt: TGTGCCATCAGTGAGTCCGGTGAGGGTACTGAAGCTTTCTTT; CDR3aa: CAISESGEGTEAFF
abundance: -; d_gene: TRBD1; v_gene: TRBV27; j_gene: TRBJ2-7; CDR3nt: TGTGCCAGCAGACTCACAGGGGGTAGGTACGAGCAGTACTTC; CDR3aa: CASRLTGGRYEQYF
abundance: -; d_gene: TRBD1; v_gene: TRBV7-2; j_gene: TRBJ1-1; CDR3nt: TGTGCCAGCAGCAAGGGACAGGGGAACACTGAAGCTTTCTTT; CDR3aa: CASSKGQGNTEAFF
abundance: once; d_gene: TRBD2; v_gene: TRBV6-6; j_gene: TRBJ2-1; CDR3nt: TGTGCCAGCAGTTATGGGACTAGGGGTGAGCAGTTCTTC; CDR3aa: CASSYGTRGEQFF
abundance: -; d_gene: TRBD1; v_gene: TRBV7-9; j_gene: TRBJ1-2; CDR3nt: TGTGCCAGCAGCTTAGGGCCCGGACAGGGCTATGGCTACACCTTC; CDR3aa: CASSLGPGQGYGYTF